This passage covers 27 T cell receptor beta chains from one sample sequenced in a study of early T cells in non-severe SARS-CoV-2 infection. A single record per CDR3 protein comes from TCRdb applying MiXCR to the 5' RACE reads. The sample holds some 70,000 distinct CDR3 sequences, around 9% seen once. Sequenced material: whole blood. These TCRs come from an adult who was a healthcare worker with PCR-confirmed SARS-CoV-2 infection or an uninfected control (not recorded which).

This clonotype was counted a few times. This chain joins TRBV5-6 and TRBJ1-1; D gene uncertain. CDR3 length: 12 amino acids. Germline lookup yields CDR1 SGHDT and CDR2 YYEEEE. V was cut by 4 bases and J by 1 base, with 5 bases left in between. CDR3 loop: CASSVQNTEAFF. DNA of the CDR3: TGTGCCAGCAGCGTCCAGAACACTGAAGCTTTCTTT.

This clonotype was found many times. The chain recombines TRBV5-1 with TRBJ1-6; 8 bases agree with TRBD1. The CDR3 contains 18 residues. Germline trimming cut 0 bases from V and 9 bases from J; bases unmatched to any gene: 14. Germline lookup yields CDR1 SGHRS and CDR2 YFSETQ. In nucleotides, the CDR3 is TGCGCCAGCAGCTTGGAGGGTTTGGTGGCAGGGGGCGTTTCACCCCTCCACTTT. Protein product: CASSLEGLVAGGVSPLHF.

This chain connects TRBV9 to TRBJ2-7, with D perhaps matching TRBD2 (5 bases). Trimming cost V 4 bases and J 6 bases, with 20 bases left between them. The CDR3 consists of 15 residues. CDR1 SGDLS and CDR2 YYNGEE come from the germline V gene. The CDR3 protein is CASSPRASPAGEQYF. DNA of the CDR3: TGTGCCAGCAGCCCCCGGGCTAGCCCAGCCGGCGAGCAGTACTTC.

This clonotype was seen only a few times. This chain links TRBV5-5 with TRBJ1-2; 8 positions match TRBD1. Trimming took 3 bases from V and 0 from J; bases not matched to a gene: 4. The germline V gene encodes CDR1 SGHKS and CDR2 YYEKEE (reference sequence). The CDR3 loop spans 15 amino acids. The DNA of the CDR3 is TGTGCCAGCAGCTCGACAGGGGAAGCTAACTATGGCTACACCTTC. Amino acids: CASSSTGEANYGYTF.

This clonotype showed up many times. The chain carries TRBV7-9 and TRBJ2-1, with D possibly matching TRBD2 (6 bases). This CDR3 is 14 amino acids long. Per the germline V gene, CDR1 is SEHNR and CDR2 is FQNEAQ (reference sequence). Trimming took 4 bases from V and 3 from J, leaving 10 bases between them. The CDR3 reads CASSYGSLYNEQFF. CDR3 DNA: TGTGCCAGCAGCTACGGGAGCCTCTACAATGAGCAGTTCTTC.

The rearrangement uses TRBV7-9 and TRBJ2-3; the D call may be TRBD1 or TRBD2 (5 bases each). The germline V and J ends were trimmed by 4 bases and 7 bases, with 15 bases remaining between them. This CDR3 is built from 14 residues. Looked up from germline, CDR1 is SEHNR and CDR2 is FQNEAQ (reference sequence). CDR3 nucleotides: TGTGCCAGCAGCTGGTCGACCGGGGCTTATACGCAGTATTTT. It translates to CASSWSTGAYTQYF.

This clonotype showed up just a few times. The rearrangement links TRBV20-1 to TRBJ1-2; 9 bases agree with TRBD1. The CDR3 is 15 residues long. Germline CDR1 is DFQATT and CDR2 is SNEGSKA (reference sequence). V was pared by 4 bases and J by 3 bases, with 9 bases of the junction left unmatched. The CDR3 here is CSANLQGAGHYGYTF. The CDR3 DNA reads TGCAGTGCTAATTTACAGGGGGCAGGCCACTATGGCTACACCTTC.

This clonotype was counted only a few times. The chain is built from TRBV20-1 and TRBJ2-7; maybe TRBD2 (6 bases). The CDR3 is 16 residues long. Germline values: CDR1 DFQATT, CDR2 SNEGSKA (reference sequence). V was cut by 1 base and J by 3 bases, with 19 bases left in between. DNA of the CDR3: TGCAGTGCTAGAGGTCCACTCACTAGCCCGGTCTACGAGCAGTACTTC. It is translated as CSARGPLTSPVYEQYF.

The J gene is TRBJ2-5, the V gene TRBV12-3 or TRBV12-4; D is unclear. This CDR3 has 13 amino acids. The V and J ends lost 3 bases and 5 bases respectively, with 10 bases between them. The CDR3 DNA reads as TGTGCCAGCAGTTTGCCAGTTGGGGAGACCCAGTACTTC. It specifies CASSLPVGETQYF.

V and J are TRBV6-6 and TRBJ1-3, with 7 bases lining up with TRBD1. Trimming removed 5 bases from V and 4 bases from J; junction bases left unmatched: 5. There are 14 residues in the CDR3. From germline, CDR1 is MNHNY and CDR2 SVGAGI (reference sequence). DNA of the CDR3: TGTGCCAGCAGTCTAGGGGGCCCGGGAAACACCATATATTTT. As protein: CASSLGGPGNTIYF.

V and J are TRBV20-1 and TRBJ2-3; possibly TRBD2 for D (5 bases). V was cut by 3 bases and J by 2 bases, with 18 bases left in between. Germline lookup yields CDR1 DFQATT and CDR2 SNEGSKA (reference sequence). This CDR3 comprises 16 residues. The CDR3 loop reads CSASHEVFSDTDTQYF. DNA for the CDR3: TGCAGTGCTAGCCACGAGGTTTTTAGCGACACAGATACGCAGTATTTT.

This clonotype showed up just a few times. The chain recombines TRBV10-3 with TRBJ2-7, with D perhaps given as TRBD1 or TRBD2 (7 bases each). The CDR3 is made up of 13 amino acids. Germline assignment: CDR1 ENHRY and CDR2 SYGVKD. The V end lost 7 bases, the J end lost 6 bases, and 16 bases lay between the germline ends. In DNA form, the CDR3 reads TGTGCCATCAAGAGGGAGGGGGCTGGCGAGCAGTACTTC. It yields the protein CAIKREGAGEQYF.

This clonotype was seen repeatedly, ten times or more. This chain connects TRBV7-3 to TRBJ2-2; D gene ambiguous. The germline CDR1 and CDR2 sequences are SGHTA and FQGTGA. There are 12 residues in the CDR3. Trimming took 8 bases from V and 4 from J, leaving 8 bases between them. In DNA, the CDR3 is TGTGCCAGCGGCGATAGCACCGGGGAGCTGTTTTTT. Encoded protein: CASGDSTGELFF.

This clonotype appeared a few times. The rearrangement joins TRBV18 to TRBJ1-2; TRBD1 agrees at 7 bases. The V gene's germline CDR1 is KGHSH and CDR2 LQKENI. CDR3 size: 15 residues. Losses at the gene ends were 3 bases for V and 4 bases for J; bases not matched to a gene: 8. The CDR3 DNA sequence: TGTGCCAGCTCACCCGCCGAGACAGGGCTCTATGGCTACACCTTC. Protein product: CASSPAETGLYGYTF. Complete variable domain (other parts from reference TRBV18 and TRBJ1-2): NAGVMQNPRHLVRRRGQEARLRCSPMKGHSHVYWYRQLPEEGLKFMVYLQKENIIDESGMPKERFSAEFPKEGPSILRIQQVVRGDSAAYFCASSPAETGLYGYTFGSGTRLTVV.

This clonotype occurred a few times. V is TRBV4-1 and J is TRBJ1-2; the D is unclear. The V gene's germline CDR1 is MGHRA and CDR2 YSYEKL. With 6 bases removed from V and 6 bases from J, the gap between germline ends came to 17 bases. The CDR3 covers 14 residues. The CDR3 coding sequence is TGCGCCAGCAGTTTAGGGTCGCAGCGGGATGGCTACACCTTC. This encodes CASSLGSQRDGYTF.

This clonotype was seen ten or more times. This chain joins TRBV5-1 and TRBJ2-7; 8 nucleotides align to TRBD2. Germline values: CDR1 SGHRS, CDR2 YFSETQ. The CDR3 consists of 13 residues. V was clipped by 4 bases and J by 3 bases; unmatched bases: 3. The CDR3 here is CASSPGGRYEQYF. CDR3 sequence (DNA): TGCGCCAGCAGCCCGGGAGGGCGCTACGAGCAGTACTTC.

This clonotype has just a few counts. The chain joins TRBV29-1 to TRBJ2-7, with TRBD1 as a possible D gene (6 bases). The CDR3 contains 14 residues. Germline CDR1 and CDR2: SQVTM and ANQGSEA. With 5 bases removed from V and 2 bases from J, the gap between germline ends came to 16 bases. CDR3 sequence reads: CSVQRGSVTYEQYF. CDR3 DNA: TGCAGCGTTCAGAGGGGGAGTGTTACCTACGAGCAGTACTTC.

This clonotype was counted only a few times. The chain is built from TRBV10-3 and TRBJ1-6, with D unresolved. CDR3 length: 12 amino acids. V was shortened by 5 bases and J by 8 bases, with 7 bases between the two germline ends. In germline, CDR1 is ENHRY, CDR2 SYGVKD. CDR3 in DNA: TGTGCCATCAGTAGGCAGGATTCACCCCTCCACTTT. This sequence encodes CAISRQDSPLHF.

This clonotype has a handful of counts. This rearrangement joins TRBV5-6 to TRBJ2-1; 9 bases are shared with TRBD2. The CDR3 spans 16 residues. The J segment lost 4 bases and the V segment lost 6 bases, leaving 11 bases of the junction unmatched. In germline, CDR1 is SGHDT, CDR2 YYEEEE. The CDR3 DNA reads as TGTGCCAGCACCATGAGGGTAGCGGGGGCTTACAATGAGCAGTTCTTC. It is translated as CASTMRVAGAYNEQFF.

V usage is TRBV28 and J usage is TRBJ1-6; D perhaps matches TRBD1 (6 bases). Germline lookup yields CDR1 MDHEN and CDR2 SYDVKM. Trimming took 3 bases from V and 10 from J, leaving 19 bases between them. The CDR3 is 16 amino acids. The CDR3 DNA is TGTGCCAGCAGTTTGGAGCCGGACAGCGCTAGATCACCCCTCCACTTT. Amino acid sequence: CASSLEPDSARSPLHF.

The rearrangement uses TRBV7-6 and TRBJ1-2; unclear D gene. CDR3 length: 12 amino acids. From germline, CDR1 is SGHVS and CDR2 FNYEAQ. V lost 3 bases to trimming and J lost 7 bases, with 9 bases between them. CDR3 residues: CASSFGGRGYTF. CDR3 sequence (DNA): TGTGCCAGCAGCTTCGGAGGCCGTGGCTACACCTTC.

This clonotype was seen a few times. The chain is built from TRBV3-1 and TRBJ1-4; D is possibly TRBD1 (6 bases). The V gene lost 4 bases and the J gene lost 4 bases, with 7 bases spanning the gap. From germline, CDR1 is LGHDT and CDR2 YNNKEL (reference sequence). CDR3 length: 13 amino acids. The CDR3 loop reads CASSRTDNEKLFF. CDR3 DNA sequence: TGTGCCAGCAGCCGGACAGATAATGAAAAACTGTTTTTT. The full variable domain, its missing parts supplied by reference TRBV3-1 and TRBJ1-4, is DTAVSQTPKYLVTQMGNDKSIKCEQNLGHDTMYWYKQDSKKFLKIMFSYNNKELIINETVPNRFSPKSPDKAHLNLHINSLELGDSAVYFCASSRTDNEKLFFGSGTQLSVL.

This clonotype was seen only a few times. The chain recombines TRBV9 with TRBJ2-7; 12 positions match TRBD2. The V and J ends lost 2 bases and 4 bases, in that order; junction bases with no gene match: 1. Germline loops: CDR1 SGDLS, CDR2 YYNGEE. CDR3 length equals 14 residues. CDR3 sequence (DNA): TGTGCCAGCAGCGTCGGACTAGCGGGATACGAGCAGTACTTC. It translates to CASSVGLAGYEQYF.

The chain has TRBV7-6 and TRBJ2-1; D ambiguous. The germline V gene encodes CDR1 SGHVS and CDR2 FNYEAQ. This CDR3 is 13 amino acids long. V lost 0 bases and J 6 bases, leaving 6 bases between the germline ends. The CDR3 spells CASSLASANEQFF. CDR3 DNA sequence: TGTGCCAGCAGCTTAGCCAGTGCCAATGAGCAGTTCTTC. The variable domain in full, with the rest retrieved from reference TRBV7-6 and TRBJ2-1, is GAGVSQSPRYKVTKRGQDVALRCDPISGHVSLYWYRQALGQGPEFLTYFNYEAQQDKSGLPNDRFSAERPEGSISTLTIQRTEQRDSAMYRCASSLASANEQFFGPGTRLTVL.

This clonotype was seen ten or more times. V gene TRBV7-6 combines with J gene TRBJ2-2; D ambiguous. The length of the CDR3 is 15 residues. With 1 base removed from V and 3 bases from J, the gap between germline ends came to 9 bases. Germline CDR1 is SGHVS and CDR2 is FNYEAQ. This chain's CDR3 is CASSLEGSDTGELFF. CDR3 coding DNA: TGTGCCAGCAGCTTAGAGGGTTCGGACACCGGGGAGCTGTTTTTT.

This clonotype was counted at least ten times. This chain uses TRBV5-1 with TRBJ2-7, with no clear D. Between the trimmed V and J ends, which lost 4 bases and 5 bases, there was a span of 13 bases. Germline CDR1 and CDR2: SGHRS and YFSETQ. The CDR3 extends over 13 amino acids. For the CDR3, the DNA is TGCGCCAGCAGCCCAAGCCGAGAGAACGAGCAGTACTTC. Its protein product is CASSPSRENEQYF. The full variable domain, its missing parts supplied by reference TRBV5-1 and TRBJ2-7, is KAGVTQTPRYLIKTRGQQVTLSCSPISGHRSVSWYQQTPGQGLQFLFEYFSETQRNKGNFPGRFSGRQFSNSRSEMNVSTLELGDSALYLCASSPSRENEQYFGPGTRLTVT.

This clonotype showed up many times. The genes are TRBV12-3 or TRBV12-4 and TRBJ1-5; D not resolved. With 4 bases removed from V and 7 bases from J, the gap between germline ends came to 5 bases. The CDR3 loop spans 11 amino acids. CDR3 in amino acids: CASSSEQPQHF. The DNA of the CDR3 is TGTGCCAGCAGTTCGGAACAGCCCCAGCATTTT.